This T cell receptor (beta chain) is drawn from a study of CD8+ T cells in alopecia areata. Isolated RNA was reverse transcribed into cDNA used as the sequencing template. The method was immunoSEQ multiplex PCR; TCRdb's version includes in-frame clones alone and lacks a portion of them. The sample records about 250,000 clones, less than 80% being singletons. This clone showed up just a few times. The CDR3 runs to 16 residues. The J segment lost 0 bases and the V segment lost 10 bases, leaving 8 bases of the junction unmatched. Germline V gene data show CDR1 as ENHRY and CDR2 as SYGVKD. Specimen: CD4+ T cells sorted from blood, collected at week 0. The source is a human donor with alopecia areata. The chain links TRBV10-3 to TRBJ2-3; TRBD2 matches at 12 bases. CDR3 in DNA: TGTGCCACCGGACTAGCGGGGAGACATAGCACAGATACGCAGTATTTT. Translating gives CATGLAGRHSTDTQYF.